This TCR beta chain is drawn from a study of blood T cell repertoires in COVID-19. Only in-frame clones appear in the TCRdb table, and some are missing; sequencing was by immunoSEQ multiplex PCR. The sample lists about 91,000 clones, roughly 82% occurring once. The source is a man in his fifties or sixties with active or convalescent COVID-19. What was sequenced was peripheral blood.

CDR3 nucleotide sequence: TGTGCCAGCAGACCCCGACACCTTTCTAGCACAGATACGCAGTATTTT. It yields the protein CASRPRHLSSTDTQYF. The chain joins TRBV3-1 (or the pseudogene TRBV3-2) to TRBJ2-3, with no clear D. The CDR3 totals 16 residues. In germline, CDR1 is LGHDT, CDR2 YNNKEL (reference sequence). V lost 6 bases to trimming and J lost 0 bases, with 16 bases between them.